Listed here are 28 T cell receptor beta chains from one sample, sequenced in a study of blood T cell repertoires in COVID-19. Sequenced by immunoSEQ multiplex PCR; TCRdb stores in-frame clones only, minus some. The table includes 100,000 to 120,000 clones, 65% to 80% detected once. The sample taken for sequencing was peripheral blood. The source of these receptors is a woman in her 40s with acute or convalescent COVID-19.

This CDR3 is CASSERQSSGANVLTF. The DNA of the CDR3 is TGTGCCAGCAGTGAAAGACAGAGCTCTGGGGCCAACGTCCTGACTTTC. The V gene is TRBV6-1, the J gene TRBJ2-6; TRBD1 is a possible D gene (5 bases). This CDR3 region has 16 residues. Trimming took off 2 bases at V and 0 bases at J, with 8 bases between the two ends. Germline lookup yields CDR1 MNHNS and CDR2 SASEGT.

V usage is TRBV7-3 and J usage is TRBJ2-2, with a possible D match to TRBD1 (6 bases). Germline CDR1 is SGHTA and CDR2 is FQGTGA. This CDR3 comprises 15 residues. V shed 2 bases and J shed 6 bases, with 13 bases lying between them. CDR3 in DNA: TGTGCCAGCAGCTTATTCGCAGGGGCGGCCGGGGAGCTGTTTTTT. The encoded protein is CASSLFAGAAGELFF.

This clone showed up just a few times. The V gene is TRBV2, the J gene TRBJ1-6; D is undetermined. The CDR3 covers 15 residues. V gave up 7 bases and J gave up 0 bases, with 10 bases separating them. CDR1 and CDR2 (germline): SNHLY, FYNNEI. The CDR3 bases are TGTGCCAGCAACCCGGGGAGCTCCTATAATTCACCCCTCCACTTT. Protein product: CASNPGSSYNSPLHF.

The V gene is TRBV6-5, the J gene TRBJ1-1; 8 positions match TRBD1. The V gene's germline CDR1 is MNHEY and CDR2 SVGAGI. The CDR3 runs to 14 residues. V lost 5 bases to trimming and J lost 7 bases; unmatched junction nucleotides: 9. CDR3: CASSPQPTGGEAFF. The CDR3 DNA follows: TGTGCCAGCAGTCCGCAACCCACAGGGGGTGAAGCTTTCTTT.

The genes are TRBV28 and TRBJ1-2; D perhaps matches TRBD1 (6 bases). This CDR3 has 15 residues. V shed 2 bases and J shed 7 bases, with 17 bases lying between them. Germline-derived CDR1 and CDR2 are MDHEN and SYDVKM. The CDR3 region has the DNA TGTGCCAGCAGTTTAGGCGGTACAGGGACGGGTGGCTACACCTTC. It is translated as CASSLGGTGTGGYTF.

This clone has only a few counts. The chain is built from TRBV10-3 and TRBJ1-1; a possible D gene is TRBD1 (5 bases). This CDR3 has 13 residues. V lost 6 bases and J 1 base, leaving 9 bases between the germline ends. Per the germline V gene, CDR1 is ENHRY and CDR2 is SYGVKD. The CDR3 protein is CAIRDKANTEAFF. The CDR3 DNA reads TGTGCCATCAGGGACAAGGCGAACACTGAAGCTTTCTTT.

The chain couples TRBV5-6 to TRBJ1-2; the match to TRBD1 covers 10 bases. This CDR3 is built from 13 residues. Germline V CDR1 and CDR2: SGHDT, YYEEEE. Trimming at V came to 4 bases and at J to 6 bases, leaving 3 bases not matched to a gene. This chain's CDR3 is CASSAGQGNGYTF. The CDR3 DNA follows: TGTGCCAGCAGCGCGGGACAGGGGAATGGCTACACCTTC.

This chain links TRBV28 with TRBJ2-7, with 9 nucleotides matching TRBD1. Germline CDR1 is MDHEN and CDR2 is SYDVKM. V was pared by 7 bases and J by 2 bases, with 9 bases of the junction left unmatched. The CDR3 spans 15 residues. The CDR3 coding sequence is TGTGCCAGCAACCCCAGGGACAGGGATACCTACGAGCAGTACTTC. The encoded protein is CASNPRDRDTYEQYF.

The J gene is TRBJ2-1, the V gene TRBV27; TRBD2 agrees at 7 bases. Germline V CDR1 and CDR2: MNHEY, SMNVEV (reference sequence). J lost 2 bases, V lost 8 bases, and 9 bases had no gene match. The CDR3 contains 15 residues. For the CDR3, the DNA is TGTGCCAGCCTTGAGGGGAGCGGGGCCTACAATGAGCAGTTCTTC. The encoded protein is CASLEGSGAYNEQFF.

The chain recombines TRBV6-4 with TRBJ2-7; tentative D call: TRBD2 (6 bases). In germline, CDR1 is MRHNA, CDR2 SNTAGT. Trimming pared 0 bases from V and 2 bases from J, leaving 35 bases between. The CDR3 runs 23 residues. For the CDR3, the DNA is TGTGCCAGCAGTGACTCTGGGTGGAGAAGAAACCGGGACTCCCTCGTCCTCGCCTACGAGCAGTACTTC. Its protein product is CASSDSGWRRNRDSLVLAYEQYF.

Only one count was recorded for this clone. The gene calls are TRBV13 and TRBJ1-6, with 7 bases that match TRBD1. The CDR3 contains 16 residues. Germline V gene data show CDR1 as PRHDT and CDR2 as FYEKMQ (reference sequence). Unmatched junction bases numbered 9, after V lost 5 bases and J lost 5 bases. CDR3 DNA: TGTGCCAGCAGCGCCCGTCACAGGGGAAATAATTCACCCCTCCACTTT. This codes for CASSARHRGNNSPLHF.

The rearrangement links TRBV14 to TRBJ1-1, with D uncertain. Germline loops: CDR1 SGHDN, CDR2 FVKESK. The CDR3 covers 13 residues. The germline V and J ends were trimmed by 2 bases and 5 bases, with 9 bases remaining between them. The CDR3 nucleotides are TGTGCCAGCAGCCAAACCGTCAGGACTGAAGCTTTCTTT. It encodes CASSQTVRTEAFF.

This chain uses TRBV5-4 with TRBJ1-2, with a weak D call TRBD1 (6 bases). This CDR3 region has 14 residues. V was trimmed by 6 bases and J by 3 bases, leaving 15 bases between them. The germline CDR1 and CDR2 sequences are SGHNT and YYREEE (reference sequence). CDR3 in DNA: TGTGCCAGCACCCTCCTCACAGGGCACTATGGCTACACCTTC. It is translated as CASTLLTGHYGYTF.

The V and J genes are TRBV7-3 and TRBJ1-1; D gene uncertain. Trimming stripped 3 bases from V and 1 base from J, with 6 bases between. CDR3 size: 13 residues. Germline values: CDR1 SGHTA, CDR2 FQGTGA. For the CDR3, the DNA is TGTGCCAGCAGCTTGCAGGCGAACACTGAAGCTTTCTTT. Encoded protein: CASSLQANTEAFF.

The chain recombines TRBV6-5 with TRBJ1-6; D gene uncertain. Trimming shortened V by 6 bases and J by 3 bases, and 6 bases separated the two germline ends. CDR1 is MNHEY, CDR2 SVGAGI, per germline. The CDR3 sequence is 13 residues long. The CDR3 DNA reads TGTGCCAGCAGACGGGACTATAATTCACCCCTCCACTTT. It encodes CASRRDYNSPLHF.

V and J are TRBV3-1 (or the pseudogene TRBV3-2) and TRBJ1-5, with D uncertain. With 2 bases removed from V and 5 bases from J, the gap between germline ends came to 10 bases. The CDR3 is 14 residues long. Germline values: CDR1 LGHDT, CDR2 YNNKEL (reference sequence). The CDR3 loop is CASSQSGLDQPQHF. The CDR3 DNA reads TGTGCCAGCAGCCAAAGCGGACTCGATCAGCCCCAGCATTTT.

The CDR3 loop is CAWSAGTGIKETQYF. CDR3 bases: TGTGCCTGGAGTGCCGGGACAGGGATAAAAGAGACCCAGTACTTC. The chain links TRBV30 to TRBJ2-5, with TRBD1 identical over 9 bases. Trimming at V came to 1 base and at J to 3 bases, leaving 6 bases not matched to a gene. Looked up from germline, CDR1 is GTSNPN and CDR2 is SVGIG (reference sequence). There are 15 residues in the CDR3.

A few counts support this clone. The V and J genes are TRBV6-2 or TRBV6-3 and TRBJ1-1, with D perhaps matching TRBD1 (6 bases). The V gene lost 4 bases and the J gene lost 4 bases, with 13 bases spanning the gap. This CDR3 is built from 14 residues. Germline-derived CDR1 and CDR2 are MNHEY and SVGEGT. CDR3 amino acids: CASSSHRATTEAFF. CDR3 coding DNA: TGTGCCAGCAGTTCGCACAGGGCTACCACTGAAGCTTTCTTT.

This CDR3 is CASSPWDSSSYEQYF. The CDR3 DNA sequence: TGTGCCAGCAGTCCATGGGACAGTAGCTCCTACGAGCAGTACTTC. This sequence joins TRBV27 and TRBJ2-7; 7 bases map to TRBD1. The germline V gene has CDR1 MNHEY and CDR2 SMNVEV (reference sequence). CDR3 length: 15 amino acids. J was trimmed by 0 bases and V by 5 bases; bases with no gene match: 7.

This rearrangement joins TRBV3-1 (or the pseudogene TRBV3-2) to TRBJ2-7; unclear D gene. CDR3 size: 12 residues. CDR1 is LGHDT, CDR2 YNNKEL, per germline (reference sequence). V was clipped by 2 bases and J by 7 bases, with 9 bases between them. In DNA, the CDR3 is TGTGCCAGCAGCCAACTTCGTAATGAGCAGTACTTC. Translation: CASSQLRNEQYF.

The chain joins TRBV29-1 to TRBJ2-7; 7 bases fit TRBD2. Germline-derived CDR1 and CDR2 are SQVTM and ANQGSEA. This CDR3 spans 12 amino acids. V gave up 4 bases and J gave up 2 bases; unmatched junction bases: 2. CDR3 bases: TGCAGCGTTGTAGCGGGCACCTACGAGCAGTACTTC. Amino acid sequence: CSVVAGTYEQYF.

CDR3 amino acids: CASSPTGTGILYGYTF. CDR3 DNA sequence: TGTGCCAGCAGCCCCACCGGGACAGGGATCCTCTATGGCTACACCTTC. V gene TRBV7-9 combines with J gene TRBJ1-2; 9 bases align to TRBD1. The CDR3 runs 16 residues. After removal of 5 bases from V and 4 bases from J, the junction contained 11 bases not matched to a gene. Germline CDR1 SEHNR, CDR2 FQNEAQ (reference sequence).

This chain uses TRBV2 with TRBJ2-2, with D perhaps matching TRBD1 (5 bases). The CDR3 has 15 residues. Per germline, CDR1 SNHLY and CDR2 FYNNEI. Trimming stripped 7 bases from V and 5 bases from J, with 17 bases between. CDR3 loop: CASKGRVVRTGELFF. Here the CDR3 DNA reads TGTGCCAGCAAAGGCAGGGTAGTAAGGACCGGGGAGCTGTTTTTT.

The genes are TRBV7-2 and TRBJ1-1; D possibly corresponds to TRBD1 (5 bases). CDR1 is SGHTA, CDR2 FQGNSA, per germline. The V and J ends lost 2 bases and 4 bases respectively, with 8 bases between them. CDR3 length: 13 amino acids. The CDR3 coding sequence is TGTGCCAGCAGCTTACAGGGCGTCACTGAAGCTTTCTTT. It yields the protein CASSLQGVTEAFF.

The chain has TRBV28 and TRBJ2-7; TRBD1 aligns across 7 bases. Germline V gene lookup returns CDR1 MDHEN and CDR2 SYDVKM. The CDR3 has 12 amino acids. With 7 bases clipped from V and 6 bases from J, the junction kept 6 bases outside the gene matches. The DNA for the CDR3 is TGTGCCAGCAAATCAACAGGGGTCGAGCAGTACTTC. This sequence encodes CASKSTGVEQYF.

The chain employs TRBV29-1 and TRBJ1-1; TRBD1 agrees at 7 bases. Losses at the gene ends were 6 bases for V and 1 base for J; bases not matched to a gene: 5. The CDR3 contains 13 residues. The germline V gene encodes CDR1 SQVTM and CDR2 ANQGSEA. The CDR3 DNA reads TGCAGCGTCCAGGACAGGCGGAACACTGAAGCTTTCTTT. Translating gives CSVQDRRNTEAFF.

A few counts support this clone. The genes are TRBV11-3 and TRBJ2-2, with a possible D match to TRBD1 (6 bases). With 0 bases removed from V and 9 bases from J, the gap between germline ends came to 11 bases. The CDR3 covers 14 residues. Looked up from germline, CDR1 is SGHNT and CDR2 is YENEEA. The CDR3 sequence: CASSLDGTMRELFF. The CDR3 DNA is TGTGCCAGCAGCTTAGACGGGACAATGAGGGAGCTGTTTTTT.

This clone was observed a few times. The rearrangement links TRBV12-5 to TRBJ2-2; 7 bases fit TRBD1. The CDR3 is 17 residues long. Unmatched junction bases numbered 5, after V lost 1 base and J lost 0 bases. Germline-derived CDR1 and CDR2 are LGHNT and FRNRAP. CDR3 region: CASGLASTGANTGELFF. The CDR3 nucleotides read TGTGCTAGTGGTTTGGCCTCAACAGGGGCGAACACCGGGGAGCTGTTTTTT.